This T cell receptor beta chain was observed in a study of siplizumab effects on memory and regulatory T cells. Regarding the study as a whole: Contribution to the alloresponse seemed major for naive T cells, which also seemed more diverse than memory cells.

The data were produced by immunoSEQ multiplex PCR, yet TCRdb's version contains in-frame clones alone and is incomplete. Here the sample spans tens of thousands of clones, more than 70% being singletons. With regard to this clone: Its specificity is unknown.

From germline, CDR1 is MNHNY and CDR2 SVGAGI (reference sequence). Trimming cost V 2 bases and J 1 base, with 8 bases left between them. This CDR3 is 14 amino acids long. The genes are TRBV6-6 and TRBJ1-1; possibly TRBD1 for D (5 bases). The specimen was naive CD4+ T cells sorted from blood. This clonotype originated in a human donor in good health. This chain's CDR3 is CASSYGGSNTEAFF. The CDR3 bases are TGTGCCAGCAGTTACGGGGGGTCGAACACTGAAGCTTTCTTT.